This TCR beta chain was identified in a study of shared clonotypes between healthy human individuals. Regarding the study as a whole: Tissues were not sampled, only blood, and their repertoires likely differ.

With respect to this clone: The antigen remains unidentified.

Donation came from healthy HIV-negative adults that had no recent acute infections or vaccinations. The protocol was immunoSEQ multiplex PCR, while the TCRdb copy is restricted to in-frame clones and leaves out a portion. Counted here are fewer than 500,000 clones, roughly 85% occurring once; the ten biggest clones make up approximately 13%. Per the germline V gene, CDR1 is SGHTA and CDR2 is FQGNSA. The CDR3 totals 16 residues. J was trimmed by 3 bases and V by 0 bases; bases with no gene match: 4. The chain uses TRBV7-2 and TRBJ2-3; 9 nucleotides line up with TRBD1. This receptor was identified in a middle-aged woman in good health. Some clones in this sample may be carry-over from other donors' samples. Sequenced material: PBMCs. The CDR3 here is CASSLARTGATDTQYF. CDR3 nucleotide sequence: TGTGCCAGCAGCTTAGCGCGGACAGGGGCGACAGATACGCAGTATTTT.